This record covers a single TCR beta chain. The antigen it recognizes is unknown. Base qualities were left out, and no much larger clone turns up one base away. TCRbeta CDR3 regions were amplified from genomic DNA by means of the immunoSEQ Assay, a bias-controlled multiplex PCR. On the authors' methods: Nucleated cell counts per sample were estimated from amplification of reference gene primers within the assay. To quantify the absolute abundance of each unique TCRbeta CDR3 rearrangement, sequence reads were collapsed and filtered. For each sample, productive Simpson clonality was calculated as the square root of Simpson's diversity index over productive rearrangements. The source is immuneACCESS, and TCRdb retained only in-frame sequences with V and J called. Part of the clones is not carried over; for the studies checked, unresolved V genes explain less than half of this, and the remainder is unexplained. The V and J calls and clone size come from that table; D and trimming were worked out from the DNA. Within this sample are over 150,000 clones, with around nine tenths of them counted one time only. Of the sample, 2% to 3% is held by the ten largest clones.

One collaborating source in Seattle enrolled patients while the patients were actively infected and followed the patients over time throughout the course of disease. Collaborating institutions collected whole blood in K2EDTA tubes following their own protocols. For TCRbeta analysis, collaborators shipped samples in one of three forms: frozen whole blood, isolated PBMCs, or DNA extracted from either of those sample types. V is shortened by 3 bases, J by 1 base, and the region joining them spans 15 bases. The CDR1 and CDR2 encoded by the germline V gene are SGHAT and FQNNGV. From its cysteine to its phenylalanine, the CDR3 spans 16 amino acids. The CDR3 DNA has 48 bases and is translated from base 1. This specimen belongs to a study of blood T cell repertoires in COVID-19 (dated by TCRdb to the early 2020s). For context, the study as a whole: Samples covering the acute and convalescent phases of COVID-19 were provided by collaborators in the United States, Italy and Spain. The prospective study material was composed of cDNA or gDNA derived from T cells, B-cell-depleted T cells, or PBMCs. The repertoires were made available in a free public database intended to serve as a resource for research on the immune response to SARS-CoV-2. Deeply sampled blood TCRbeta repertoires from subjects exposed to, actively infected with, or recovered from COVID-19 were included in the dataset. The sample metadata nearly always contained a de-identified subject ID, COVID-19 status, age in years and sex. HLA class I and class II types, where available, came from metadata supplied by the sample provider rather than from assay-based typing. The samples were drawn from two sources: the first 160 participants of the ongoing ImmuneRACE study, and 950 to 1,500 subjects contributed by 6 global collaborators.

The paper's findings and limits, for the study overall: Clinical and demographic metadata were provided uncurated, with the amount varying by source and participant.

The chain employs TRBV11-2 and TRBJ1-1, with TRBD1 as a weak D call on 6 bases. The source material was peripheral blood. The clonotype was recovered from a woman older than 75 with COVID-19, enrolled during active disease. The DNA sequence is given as TGTGCCAGCAGCTTCCCCGCCGGCAGGGGGAACACTGAAGCTTTCTTT. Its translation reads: CASSFPAGRGNTEAFF.